The entry below describes one T cell receptor beta chain. The source of the sample is a study of blood T cell repertoires in COVID-19. The CDR3 spans 13 residues. Trimming took 1 base from V and 5 from J, leaving 6 bases between them. Per germline, CDR1 KGHSH and CDR2 LQKENI. Assay used: immunoSEQ multiplex PCR; TCRdb lists only in-frame clones, some missing. The profile shows about 270,000 clones, roughly 86% of them singletons. The rearrangement uses TRBV18 and TRBJ1-5; no clear D gene. The origin of this receptor is an elderly woman with COVID-19, enrolled during active disease. Source material: peripheral blood. The CDR3 sequence is CASSPQLHQPQHF. The DNA of the CDR3 is TGTGCCAGCTCACCACAGCTTCATCAGCCCCAGCATTTT. The full variable domain, with the rest looked up from reference TRBV18 and TRBJ1-5, is NAGVMQNPRHLVRRRGQEARLRCSPMKGHSHVYWYRQLPEEGLKFMVYLQKENIIDESGMPKERFSAEFPKEGPSILRIQQVVRGDSAAYFCASSPQLHQPQHFGDGTRLSIL.